These T cell receptor beta chains were read from a single sample in a study of spatial heterogeneity in lung cancer. TCRdb ran MiXCR on the 5' RACE reads and lists one entry per CDR3 protein. The repertoire holds 20,000 to 25,000 distinct CDR3 sequences, over 4.5% seen once, with about 37% in the top ten. The sample in question was PBMCs, obtained at surgery. These receptors were collected from a male donor with early-stage non-small cell lung cancer. CDR3s include the opening cysteine and the closing phenylalanine or tryptophan. A D gene is named only where the DNA matches it firmly. Where a row states a size, it is once, few, many or the class of an expanded clone; other rows omit it.

j_call v_call clone_size d_call cdr3_nt cdr3_aa
TRBJ2-5 TRBV3-1 NA NA TGTGCCAGCTCCCCCACCGAACAAGAGACCCAGTACTTC CASSPTEQETQYF
TRBJ1-2 TRBV18 many NA TGTGCCAGCTCACCATGGGAGGGATTAGATGGCTACACCTTC CASSPWEGLDGYTF
TRBJ1-6 TRBV20-1 many NA TGCAGTGCTCGGGGCGATCAGCATTCACCCCTCCACTTT CSARGDQHSPLHF
TRBJ2-7 TRBV7-9 many NA TGTGCCAGCAGCTTAGTGGCTGCCTACGAGCAGTACTTC CASSLVAAYEQYF
TRBJ2-2 TRBV9 many NA TGTGCCAGCAGCGTCGACACCGGGGAGCTGTTTTTT CASSVDTGELFF
TRBJ2-1 TRBV20-1 many NA TGCAGTGCTAGTGGGGGCTATGAGCAGTTCTTC CSASGGYEQFF
TRBJ1-6 TRBV6-5 many NA TGTGCCAGCAGTCGATACACCTCGGTCGATTCACCCCTCCACTTT CASSRYTSVDSPLHF
TRBJ2-3 TRBV27 many NA TGTGCCAGCAGCCAAAGGGTTATCACAGATACGCAGTATTTT CASSQRVITDTQYF
TRBJ1-1 TRBV12-3/TRBV12-4 many NA TGTGCCAGCAGTTTCGCAACTACTGAAGCTTTCTTT CASSFATTEAFF
TRBJ1-6 TRBV27 many TRBD1 TGTGCCAGCAGTTTGGCCTTTAGCCGGAGGACAGGCGCTAGCTCCTATAATTCACCCCTCCACTTT CASSLAFSRRTGASSYNSPLHF
TRBJ2-1 TRBV12-3/TRBV12-4 many TRBD2 TGTGCCAGCAGTCTTACTAGCGGGAGGGCCAGTGAGCAGTTCTTC CASSLTSGRASEQFF
TRBJ1-2 TRBV28 NA NA TGTGCCGGCAGTTTCGGGTATGGCTACACCTTC CAGSFGYGYTF
TRBJ2-5 TRBV24-1 many NA TGTGCCACCAGTGATTCCGCGACTCAAGAAGAGACCCAGTACTTC CATSDSATQEETQYF
TRBJ1-4 TRBV5-1 many NA TGCGCCAGCAGCTTGTTCGGGAATGGGGATGAAAAACTGTTTTTT CASSLFGNGDEKLFF
TRBJ2-7 TRBV7-9 few NA TGTGCCAGCAGCTTAGCTCTAGCGTGGGACTCGGAAGCTTACGAGCAGTACTTC CASSLALAWDSEAYEQYF
TRBJ2-7 TRBV11-2 few TRBD2 TGTGCCAGCAGCTTAGTTCAGCGGGGATACGAGCAGTACTTC CASSLVQRGYEQYF
TRBJ2-2 TRBV29-1 many TRBD1 TGCAGCGCCGGGACAGTCCTAACCGGGGAGCTGTTTTTT CSAGTVLTGELFF
TRBJ2-2 TRBV27 many NA TGTGCCAGCAGAGGGACGTTGAACACCGGGGAGCTGTTTTTT CASRGTLNTGELFF
TRBJ1-1 TRBV12-5 many NA TGTGCTAGTGGTTTGCAGGGGAACTTTGAAGCTTTCTTT CASGLQGNFEAFF
TRBJ2-3 TRBV4-3 many NA TGCGCCAGCAGCCAAGAAGGGGATAGCACAGATACGCAGTATTTT CASSQEGDSTDTQYF
TRBJ2-1 TRBV6-5 many NA TGTGCCAGCAGAAAACCGGGGTTCGGGGGCTACAATGAGCAGTTCTTC CASRKPGFGGYNEQFF
TRBJ2-2 TRBV4-3 NA NA TGCGCCAGCAGCCAAGAGTTTAACCGTAACACCGGGGAGCCGTTTTTT CASSQEFNRNTGEPFF
TRBJ1-4 TRBV3-1 many NA TGTGCCAGCAGACCGGGAAGGGGGAATGAAAAACTGTTTTTT CASRPGRGNEKLFF
TRBJ2-1 TRBV27 many NA TGTGCCAGCAGTTTATGGGCAGGCTCCTACAATGAGCAGTTCTTC CASSLWAGSYNEQFF
TRBJ2-3 TRBV20-1 many TRBD1 TGCAGTGCTAGGAGCGAACTACAGGGGATAGCAGATACGCAGTATTTT CSARSELQGIADTQYF
TRBJ2-3 TRBV5-4 many NA TGTGCCAGCAGAGGTGTCCCGGATACGCAGTATTTT CASRGVPDTQYF
TRBJ1-1 TRBV20-1 many NA TGCAGTGCCCCGGCAGGTGGAGACACTGAAGCTTTCTTT CSAPAGGDTEAFF
TRBJ2-1 TRBV5-6 many NA TGTGCCAGCAGCTACCGTCCAGCGGACCACAATGAGCAGTTCTTC CASSYRPADHNEQFF
TRBJ1-2 TRBV4-2 many NA TGTGCCAGCAGCCAAGAGGCCAAAGGGGCTGGCTACACCTTC CASSQEAKGAGYTF
TRBJ2-2 TRBV10-3 many NA TGTGCCATCAGTGACACCCTTGGGAACACCGGGGAGCTGTTTTTT CAISDTLGNTGELFF
TRBJ2-1 TRBV18 many NA TGTGCCAGCTCACCCCCGACAGGGAGGAATGAGCAGTTCTTC CASSPPTGRNEQFF
TRBJ2-1 TRBV4-2 NA TRBD2 TGTGCCAGCAATAGTGGCGGGGGGGCAAATGAGCAGTTCTTC CASNSGGGANEQFF
TRBJ1-1 TRBV4-1 many NA TGCGCCAGCAGCCGGTTTGAGCAGTTGGTGATGAACACTGAAGCTTTCTTT CASSRFEQLVMNTEAFF
TRBJ2-7 TRBV14 many TRBD2 TGTGCCAGCAGCCAAGAACGCGGGAGGGAAGCCGAGCAGTACTTC CASSQERGREAEQYF
TRBJ1-1 TRBV6-4 many NA TGTGCCAGCAGTGTCGGCTCGAACACTGAAGCTTTCTTT CASSVGSNTEAFF
TRBJ1-6 TRBV27 many TRBD1 TGTGCCAGCACCCGACAGGGGGGAAATTCACCCCTCCACTTT CASTRQGGNSPLHF
TRBJ2-5 TRBV10-3 many NA TGTGCCATCAGTGAGGAGGCCCAAGAGACCCAGTACTTC CAISEEAQETQYF
TRBJ2-2 TRBV9 many NA TGTGCCAGCAGCGTCGGGGGCCACCTTTTCTCTACCGGGGAGCTGTTTTTT CASSVGGHLFSTGELFF
TRBJ2-7 TRBV20-1 many TRBD1 TGCAGTGCTTTTTACCCCGGGACAGGGGGCTACGAGCAGTACTTC CSAFYPGTGGYEQYF
TRBJ2-7 TRBV6-6 many NA TGTGCCAGCAGGCACAGGGTGTTAGAGCAGTACTTC CASRHRVLEQYF
TRBJ2-3 TRBV7-2 many NA TGTGCCAGCAGCTTAGTGGGCGGGGCCCATTACACAGATACGCAGTATTTT CASSLVGGAHYTDTQYF
TRBJ1-1 TRBV20-1 many NA TGCAGTGCTAGTGGGTACCGTTGGAACACTGAAGCTTTCTTT CSASGYRWNTEAFF
TRBJ2-5 TRBV11-2 NA TRBD2 TGTGCCAGCAGCTTAAATAGCGGGGGGGCCCGAGAGACCCAGTACTTC CASSLNSGGARETQYF
TRBJ2-7 TRBV5-1 many NA TGCGCCAGCAGCTTCGGCGGACAGCCTTCCTACGAGCAGTACTTC CASSFGGQPSYEQYF
TRBJ1-1 TRBV7-9 many NA TGTGCCAGCAGCTTAGAGACGGGGTGGTCAGCTTTCTTT CASSLETGWSAFF
TRBJ2-7 TRBV10-3 many TRBD1 TGTGCCATCAGTGGGGGACAGACCTACGAGCAGTACTTC CAISGGQTYEQYF
TRBJ2-7 TRBV5-5 many NA TGTGCCAGCAGCTTGGAGGGAGGAAACACCTACGAGCAGTACTTC CASSLEGGNTYEQYF
TRBJ2-5 TRBV5-1 many NA TGCGCCAGCAGCCCAAAGGGGGAGACCCAGTACTTC CASSPKGETQYF
TRBJ2-3 TRBV5-6 NA TRBD2 TGTGCCAGCAGCGCGTTAGCGGGGGCCACAGATACGCAGTATTTT CASSALAGATDTQYF
TRBJ2-7 TRBV7-9 many TRBD2 TGTGCCAGCAGCTCCCTCGCTAGCGGGGAAGAATACGAGCAGTACTTC CASSSLASGEEYEQYF
TRBJ2-5 TRBV7-9 many TRBD1 TGTGCCAGCAGCCTGGAGACAGGGGGCAGAGAGACCCAGTACTTC CASSLETGGRETQYF
TRBJ2-1 TRBV9 many NA TGTGCCAGCAGCGGAGACAGAGCGAGTGAGCAGTTCTTC CASSGDRASEQFF
TRBJ2-2 TRBV6-6 few NA TGTGCCAGCAGTCAACCGGGACGGCTGTTTCTTGGGGAGCTGTTTTTT CASSQPGRLFLGELFF